Listed below are T cell receptor beta chains from one sample, sequenced in a study of blood T cells in healthy people across ages. MiXCR, run by TCRdb on the 5' RACE reads, gives a single entry per CDR3 protein. This table holds 1.5 million to 2 million distinct CDR3 sequences, more than 35% found once. Sequencing input: blood. Receptor source: a human donor in good health. Both conserved end residues are part of each CDR3. A D gene is named only where the DNA matches it firmly. Not all rows give a size; the values are once, few, many and, for expanded clones, a class.

>15|.|TRBJ2-7|.|TRBV27
TGTGCCAGCAGTTCAACCAAGGACCTATCCTACGAGCAGTACTTC
CASSSTKDLSYEQYF
>16|.|TRBJ1-2|.|TRBV4-2
TGTGCCAGCAGCCAAGTTGACCCTGGTCGGGACTATGGCTACACCTTC
CASSQVDPGRDYGYTF
>19|TRBD2|TRBJ2-7|.|TRBV28
TGTGCCAGCAGTTTAAAAATGGGGCTAGCGGCGGCCTTAACCTACGAGCAGTACTTC
CASSLKMGLAAALTYEQYF
>14|.|TRBJ1-2|once|TRBV28
TGTGCCAGCAGTGTCCCGGGACATTTCTATGACTACACCTTC
CASSVPGHFYDYTF
>13|.|TRBJ1-1|.|TRBV6-5
TGTGCCAGCAGTTACGCGGACAGCACTGAAGCTTTCTTT
CASSYADSTEAFF
>15|TRBD1|TRBJ1-2|.|TRBV5-1
TGTGCCAGCAGCCCGGACAGGGGCGCTAACTATGGCTACACCTTC
CASSPDRGANYGYTF
>14|.|TRBJ2-3|.|TRBV5-6
TGTGCCAGCAGCTGGCCGGTAAACACAGATACGCAGTATTTT
CASSWPVNTDTQYF
>15|TRBD2|TRBJ2-5|.|TRBV4-3
TGCGCCAGCAGCCAATACGGGGGGGGCAAAGAGACCCAGTACTTC
CASSQYGGGKETQYF
>18|.|TRBJ2-5|.|TRBV5-5
TGTGCCAGCAGCCCTGGGACTTTTGTAGATGCTAGCCAAGAGACCCAGGACTTC
CASSPGTFVDASQETQDF
>13|.|TRBJ1-2|.|TRBV12-3/TRBV12-4
TGTGCCAGCAGTTTCTGGCAGAACTATGGCTACACCTTC
CASSFWQNYGYTF
>15|TRBD1|TRBJ2-1|.|TRBV5-1
TGCGCCAGCAGCCTCCGGGACAGGGTGACGAATGAGCAGTTCTTC
CASSLRDRVTNEQFF
>11|.|TRBJ1-2|.|TRBV20-1
TGCAGTGGTCAGGGGTGGAATGGCTACACCTTC
CSGQGWNGYTF
>12|.|TRBJ1-1|.|TRBV29-1
TGCAGCTCAAAAAGAGGGGACACTGAAGCTTTCTTT
CSSKRGDTEAFF
>12|.|TRBJ2-3|.|TRBV10-3
TGTGCCGTCAGTGGCGTCCCAGATACGCAGTATTTT
CAVSGVPDTQYF
>15|TRBD1|TRBJ2-7|few|TRBV25-1
TGTGCCAGCAGTATCGGGGGACAGGGGGGCTACGAGCAGTACTTC
CASSIGGQGGYEQYF
>17|TRBD1|TRBJ2-6|.|TRBV7-8
TGTGCCAGCAGCTTAAGGACAGGCCGCTCTGGGGCCAACGTCCTGACTTTC
CASSLRTGRSGANVLTF
>14|.|TRBJ2-7|.|TRBV4-2
TGTGCCAGCAGCCCGTGGGGGGGGGGCCACGAGCAGTACTTC
CASSPWGGGHEQYF
>17|TRBD2|TRBJ2-1|few|TRBV24-1
TGTGCCACCAGTGATTTGAGGCTAGCGGGGACGTACAATGAGCAGTTCTTC
CATSDLRLAGTYNEQFF
>12|.|TRBJ1-4|many|TRBV29-1
TGCAGCGGCTACAGGGAGGGTGAAAAACTGTTTTTT
CSGYREGEKLFF
>18|TRBD1|TRBJ1-2|few|TRBV6-5
TGTGCCAGCAGTTACAATCCGGGCACAACGACAGGGGACTATGGCTACACCTTC
CASSYNPGTTTGDYGYTF
>13|.|TRBJ1-1|.|TRBV12-3/TRBV12-4
TGTGCCAGCAGTTTTGGACAGAACACTGGAGCTTTCTTT
CASSFGQNTGAFF
>16|.|TRBJ1-2|few|TRBV12-3/TRBV12-4
TGTGCCAGCAGTCCTAGGACGGAGAACCCCAACTATGGCTACACCTTC
CASSPRTENPNYGYTF
>15|.|TRBJ1-4|.|TRBV20-1
TGCAGTGCGGGTGGCTATCCGGAAACTAATGAAAAACTGTTTTTT
CSAGGYPETNEKLFF
>17|TRBD1|TRBJ2-4|few|TRBV12-3/TRBV12-4
TGTGCCAGCAGTTTAACGTACAGGGGGAAGAACAAAAACATTCAGTACTTC
CASSLTYRGKNKNIQYF
>15|TRBD1|TRBJ1-1|.|TRBV24-1
TGTGCCACCAGTGATTCAGGCCAGGGGGATACTGAAGCTTTCTTT
CATSDSGQGDTEAFF
>16|TRBD1|TRBJ1-5|.|TRBV18
TGTGCCAGCTCACCTCGACAGGGCTCTCCGAATCAGCCCCAGCATTTT
CASSPRQGSPNQPQHF
>13|TRBD1|TRBJ2-7|.|TRBV20-1
TGCAGTGCCACCGGGACAGGGCAGGACGAGCAGTACTTC
CSATGTGQDEQYF
>13|.|TRBJ1-2|.|TRBV2
TGTGCCAGCAGTGACGCGGGGCCCTATGGCTACACCTTC
CASSDAGPYGYTF
>15|.|TRBJ1-1|.|TRBV3-1
TGTGCCAGCAGCCAAGTAATCAGGATGAACACTGAAGCTTTCTTT
CASSQVIRMNTEAFF
>13|.|TRBJ2-5|few|TRBV5-5
TGTGCCAGCAGCTGGGAAAATCTTGAGACCCAGTACTTC
CASSWENLETQYF
>11|.|TRBJ2-7|few|TRBV29-1
TGCAGCGTTGTGATCGGTTACGAGCAGTACTTC
CSVVIGYEQYF
>15|.|TRBJ2-7|.|TRBV4-3
TGCGCCAGCAGCCAATTACTGACGACAGTCTACGAGCAGTACTTC
CASSQLLTTVYEQYF
>13|.|TRBJ2-7|few|TRBV6-5
TGTGCCAGCAGTTACGGGGGGCGTACCGAGCAGTACTTC
CASSYGGRTEQYF